This T cell receptor (beta chain) was captured by sequencing in a study of early T cells in non-severe SARS-CoV-2 infection. Using its own MiXCR run on the 5' RACE reads, TCRdb lists one record per CDR3 protein. This table holds more than 95,000 distinct CDR3 sequences, about 15% found once. The CDR3 has 15 residues. Trimming took off 5 bases at V and 1 base at J, with 15 bases between the two ends. Germline V gives CDR1 SEHNR, CDR2 FQNEAQ (reference sequence). The receptor was isolated from an adult who was a healthcare worker with PCR-confirmed SARS-CoV-2 infection or an uninfected control (not recorded which). The sample consisted of whole blood. The rearrangement links TRBV7-9 to TRBJ2-7, with D perhaps matching TRBD1 or TRBD2 (6 bases each). For the CDR3, the DNA is TGTGCCAGCAGCCGCGGGACACAATCTTCCTACGAGCAGTACTTC. Protein product: CASSRGTQSSYEQYF. The whole variable domain, remainder taken from reference TRBV7-9 and TRBJ2-7, is DTGVSQNPRHKITKRGQNVTFRCDPISEHNRLYWYRQTLGQGPEFLTYFQNEAQLEKSRLLSDRFSAERPKGSFSTLEIQRTEQGDSAMYLCASSRGTQSSYEQYFGPGTRLTVT.